The 21 T cell receptor beta chains presented below share a single source sample, sequenced in a study of PD-1 blockade in classical Hodgkin lymphoma. Assay used: immunoSEQ multiplex PCR; TCRdb lists only in-frame clones, some missing. The sample records some 25,000 clones, roughly two thirds being singletons. Exposure to brentuximab vedotin varied, and each patient had relapsed following autologous stem cell transplantation. This material consisted of peripheral blood mononuclear cells (PBMCs), taken before the second cycle of nivolumab. These receptors were taken from a human donor with classical Hodgkin lymphoma.

V is TRBV9 and J is TRBJ1-6, with TRBD1 matching over 8 bases. CDR3 length: 15 amino acids. Germline CDR1 SGDLS, CDR2 YYNGEE. The junction had 6 bases not matched to a gene; V was cut back by 3 bases and J by 7 bases. The CDR3 DNA follows: TGTGCCAGCAGCGCTACCGGACAGGGAAATTCACCCCTCCACTTT. Its translation is CASSATGQGNSPLHF.

V and J are TRBV7-2 and TRBJ1-2, with D perhaps TRBD1 (6 bases). V lost 2 bases, J lost 5 bases, and 12 bases lay in between. Per the germline V gene, CDR1 is SGHTA and CDR2 is FQGNSA. The CDR3 spans 14 residues. The CDR3 DNA reads TGTGCCAGCAGCTTAACCGGAGGGGGATATGGCTACACCTTC. It translates to CASSLTGGGYGYTF.

V usage is TRBV30 and J usage is TRBJ2-7; TRBD2 matches 11 bases. J gave up 2 bases and V 1 base, and 4 bases lay outside the gene matches. CDR1 GTSNPN and CDR2 SVGIG come from the germline V gene (reference sequence). This CDR3 has 15 residues. In DNA form, the CDR3 reads TGTGCCTGGAGTGGGGGACTAGCGGCAGCCTACGAGCAGTACTTC. Protein product: CAWSGGLAAAYEQYF. The complete variable domain, with remaining parts taken from reference TRBV30 and TRBJ2-7, reads SQTIHQWPATLVQPVGSPLSLECTVEGTSNPNLYWYRQAAGRGLQLLFYSVGIGQISSEVPQNLSASRPQDRQFILSSKKLLLSDSGFYLCAWSGGLAAAYEQYFGPGTRLTVT.

This chain connects TRBV9 to TRBJ1-1; TRBD1 agrees at 8 bases. CDR3 length: 14 residues. Germline V gene data show CDR1 as SGDLS and CDR2 as YYNGEE. V was pared by 2 bases and J by 2 bases, with 2 bases of the junction left unmatched. The CDR3 reads CASSVQGANTEAFF. The CDR3 DNA reads as TGTGCCAGCAGCGTCCAGGGGGCCAACACTGAAGCTTTCTTT.

This clone was picked up a small number of times. The CDR3 protein is CASSEGSATTEAFF. In DNA form, the CDR3 reads TGTGCCAGCAGTGAGGGTTCCGCGACCACTGAAGCTTTCTTT. The rearrangement uses TRBV6-1 and TRBJ1-1; D remains ambiguous. Germline-derived CDR1 and CDR2 are MNHNS and SASEGT. Trimming cost V 3 bases and J 4 bases, with 12 bases left between them. The CDR3 sequence is 14 residues long.

This clone was seen repeatedly, ten times or more. The V call is TRBV6-5, the J call TRBJ1-3, with D hard to call. The CDR3 has 13 amino acids. V shed 6 bases and J shed 0 bases, with 6 bases lying between them. Germline CDR1 and CDR2: MNHEY and SVGAGI. The CDR3 reads CASRDYSGNTIYF. The CDR3 DNA reads as TGTGCCAGCAGGGACTACTCTGGAAACACCATATATTTT.

Only a few counts were recorded for this clone. The V call is TRBV6-5, the J call TRBJ2-7, with D unresolved. From germline, CDR1 is MNHEY and CDR2 SVGAGI. The CDR3 sequence is 13 residues long. Trimming took 6 bases from V and 4 from J, leaving 13 bases between them. The CDR3 here is CASSPGSRYEQYF. Here the CDR3 DNA reads TGTGCCAGCAGCCCTGGGTCACGGTACGAGCAGTACTTC.

The genes are TRBV19 and TRBJ2-2, with D possibly TRBD1 on 5 matching bases. The germline V gene encodes CDR1 LNHDA and CDR2 SQIVND (reference sequence). Between the trimmed V and J ends, which lost 7 bases and 1 base, there was a span of 10 bases. The CDR3 covers 14 residues. CDR3 loop: CASTPGKNTGELFF. CDR3 DNA sequence: TGTGCCAGTACCCCAGGGAAGAACACCGGGGAGCTGTTTTTT.

J is TRBJ2-3 and V is TRBV5-6; 11 bases are shared with TRBD1. Germline V gene sequence: CDR1 SGHDT, CDR2 YYEEEE. J was trimmed by 4 bases and V by 4 bases; bases with no gene match: 5. The CDR3 extends over 15 amino acids. CDR3 loop: CASSIPGQGADTQYF. The CDR3 nucleotides read TGTGCCAGCAGCATACCGGGACAGGGGGCAGATACGCAGTATTTT.

The chain has TRBV2 and TRBJ2-2, with D perhaps TRBD1 (6 bases). The CDR3 loop spans 15 amino acids. Germline CDR1 and CDR2: SNHLY and FYNNEI. Trimming removed 6 bases from V and 0 bases from J, with 11 bases in between. This CDR3 is CASSRDTANTGELFF. CDR3 bases: TGTGCCAGCAGCCGGGACACAGCGAACACCGGGGAGCTGTTTTTT.

This sequence joins TRBV18 and TRBJ2-3, with 8 bases matching TRBD2. CDR3 length: 15 residues. Germline V gene sequence: CDR1 KGHSH, CDR2 LQKENI. V was pared by 2 bases and J by 1 base, with 2 bases of the junction left unmatched. CDR3 region: CASSPTTSGTDTQYF. The CDR3 bases are TGTGCCAGCTCACCAACGACTAGCGGCACAGATACGCAGTATTTT.

The chain links TRBV19 to TRBJ2-5; 10 bases line up with TRBD2. The DNA matches TRBJ2-7 better at its end, which makes the J call doubtful. Germline CDR1 and CDR2: LNHDA and SQIVND (reference sequence). This CDR3 has 15 amino acids. The CDR3 DNA reads TGTGCCAGTAGTATTAGAAGCGGGAGGGTCGCCGAGCAGTACTTC. Its protein product is CASSIRSGRVAEQYF.

J is TRBJ2-5 and V is TRBV4-3; D unresolved. The CDR3 has 13 amino acids. V dropped 0 bases and J dropped 7 bases, with 9 bases sitting between them. The germline CDR1 and CDR2 sequences are LGHNA and YSLEER. Here the CDR3 DNA reads TGCGCCAGCAGCCAAGAAACGGGTATGACCCAGTACTTC. Its translation: CASSQETGMTQYF.

This chain uses TRBV5-8 with TRBJ1-5; D is perhaps TRBD1 (5 bases). This CDR3 region has 18 residues. V was cut by 0 bases and J by 0 bases, with 16 bases left in between. Germline CDR1 is SGHTS and CDR2 is YDEGEE. The DNA for the CDR3 is TGTGCCAGCAGCTTGGCGGGGGGTGGAATCTATAGCAATCAGCCCCAGCATTTT. Translation gives CASSLAGGGIYSNQPQHF.

This chain links TRBV5-1 with TRBJ2-2; 9 nucleotides align to TRBD1. CDR1 and CDR2 (germline): SGHRS, YFSETQ. This CDR3 has 15 amino acids. With 6 bases clipped from V and 4 bases from J, the junction kept 7 bases outside the gene matches. Here the CDR3 reads CASTLGDRATGELFF. The DNA of the CDR3 is TGCGCCAGCACACTGGGGGACAGGGCCACCGGGGAGCTGTTTTTT.

The J gene is TRBJ1-4, the V gene TRBV27, with D possibly matching TRBD1 (5 bases). This CDR3 comprises 16 residues. Trimming shortened V by 5 bases and J by 0 bases, and 13 bases separated the two germline ends. Germline loops: CDR1 MNHEY, CDR2 SMNVEV (reference sequence). CDR3 protein: CASSPRGSPTNEKLFF. CDR3 nucleotide sequence: TGTGCCAGCAGTCCCCGGGGCAGTCCAACTAATGAAAAACTGTTTTTT.

The chain recombines TRBV19 with TRBJ2-7; the match to TRBD1 covers 9 bases. This CDR3 is built from 14 residues. After removal of 10 bases from V and 2 bases from J, the junction contained 9 bases not matched to a gene. The germline gives CDR1 LNHDA, CDR2 SQIVND (reference sequence). Here the CDR3 DNA reads TGTGCCACCTCGGACAGGGGCGAAGCCTACGAGCAGTACTTC. Encoded protein: CATSDRGEAYEQYF.

The rearrangement links TRBV21-1 to TRBJ1-5; the D call of TRBD1 is as the table states it, not checked on the DNA. TRBV21-1 is labeled a pseudogene. This CDR3 comprises 18 residues. The CDR3 here is CASSKSERAGGNDQPQHF. The CDR3 DNA reads TGTGCCAGCAGCAAATCAGAGAGGGCAGGGGGAAATGATCAGCCCCAGCATTTT.

This clone came up a few times. This sequence joins TRBV29-1 and TRBJ1-2; D call uncertain. Trimming took off 3 bases at V and 3 bases at J, with 8 bases between the two ends. The CDR3 runs to 12 residues. Germline V gene sequence: CDR1 SQVTM, CDR2 ANQGSEA. The CDR3: CSVDGRDYGYTF. In nucleotides, the CDR3 is TGCAGCGTTGACGGGCGGGACTATGGCTACACCTTC. The full variable domain, its missing parts supplied by reference TRBV29-1 and TRBJ1-2, is SAVISQKPSRDICQRGTSLTIQCQVDSQVTMMFWYRQQPGQSLTLIATANQGSEATYESGFVIDKFPISRPNLTFSTLTVSNMSPEDSSIYLCSVDGRDYGYTFGSGTRLTVV.

This clone is deemed medium-sized. This sequence joins TRBV19 and TRBJ1-6; D unresolved. The CDR3 sequence is 13 residues long. Germline CDR1 and CDR2: LNHDA and SQIVND (reference sequence). The V end was cut by 0 bases, the J end by 7 bases, with 4 bases between. The CDR3 loop reads CASSIEANSPLHF. DNA for the CDR3: TGTGCCAGTAGTATAGAGGCCAATTCACCCCTCCACTTT.

CDR3 sequence (DNA): TGTGCCACAGCAGCTGGCAACGCGGGCTCAAATGAGCAGTTCTTC. Residues: CATAAGNAGSNEQFF. The chain employs TRBV7-9 and TRBJ2-1; TRBD2 is a possible D gene (5 bases). Germline CDR1 SEHNR, CDR2 FQNEAQ (reference sequence). This CDR3 has 15 residues. V was pared by 10 bases and J by 7 bases, with 23 bases between.